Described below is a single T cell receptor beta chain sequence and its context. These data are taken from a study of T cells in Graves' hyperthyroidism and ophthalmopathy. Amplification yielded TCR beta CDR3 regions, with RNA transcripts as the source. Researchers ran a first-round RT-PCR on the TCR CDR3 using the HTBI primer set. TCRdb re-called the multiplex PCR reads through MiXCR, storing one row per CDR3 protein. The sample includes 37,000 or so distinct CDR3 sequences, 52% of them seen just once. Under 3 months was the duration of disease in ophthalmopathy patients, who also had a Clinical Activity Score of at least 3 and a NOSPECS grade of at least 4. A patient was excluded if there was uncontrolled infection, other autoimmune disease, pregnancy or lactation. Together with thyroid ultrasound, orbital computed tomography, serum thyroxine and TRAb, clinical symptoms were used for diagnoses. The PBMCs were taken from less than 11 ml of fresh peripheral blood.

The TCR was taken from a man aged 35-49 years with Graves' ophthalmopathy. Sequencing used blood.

In DNA form, the CDR3 reads TGCAGTGCTAGCGATGTCGGGAGGGAGCATGAGCAGTATTTT. It yields the protein CSASDVGREHEQYF. The chain uses TRBV20-1 and TRBJ2-3, with 8 bases lining up with TRBD2. The trim removed 3 bases at V and 11 bases at J, leaving 13 bases unmatched. The V gene's germline CDR1 is DFQATT and CDR2 SNEGSKA (reference sequence). The CDR3 runs 14 residues.